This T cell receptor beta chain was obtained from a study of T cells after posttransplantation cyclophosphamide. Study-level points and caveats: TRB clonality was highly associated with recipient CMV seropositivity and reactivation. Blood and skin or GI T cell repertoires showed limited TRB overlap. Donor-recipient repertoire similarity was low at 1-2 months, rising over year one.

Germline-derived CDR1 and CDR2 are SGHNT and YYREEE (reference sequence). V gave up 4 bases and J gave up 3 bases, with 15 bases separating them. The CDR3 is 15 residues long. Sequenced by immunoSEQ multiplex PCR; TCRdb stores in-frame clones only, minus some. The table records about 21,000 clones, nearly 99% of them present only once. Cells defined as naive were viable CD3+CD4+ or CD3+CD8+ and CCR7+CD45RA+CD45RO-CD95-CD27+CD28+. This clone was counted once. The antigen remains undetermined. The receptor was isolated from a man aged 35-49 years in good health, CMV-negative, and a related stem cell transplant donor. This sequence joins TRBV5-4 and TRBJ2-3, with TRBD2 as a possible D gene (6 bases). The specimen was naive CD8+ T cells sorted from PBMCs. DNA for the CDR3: TGTGCCAGCAGCGGGGGGAGTCGCGAAACAGATACGCAGTATTTT. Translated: CASSGGSRETDTQYF.